Each of the 17 T cell receptor beta chains below was sequenced from the same sample in a study of shared clonotypes between healthy human individuals (dated by TCRdb to the early 2020s). Library preparation used the immunoSEQ multiplex PCR assay. Sourced from immuneACCESS, this table was stored by TCRdb with only in-frame sequences that have V and J called. A share of the clones is absent; for the studies checked, an unresolved V gene accounts for under half, and the remainder has no known explanation. The sample contains about 980,000 clones, less than 85% of them found a single time. Jointly, the top ten make up over 1.3% of the sample. Specimen: memory CD4+ T cells sorted from blood. According to the study, the label for this sample's cell subset or site signals: CD45RA-negative fraction. All receptors derive from a man aged 18 to 29 in good health.

This chain uses TRBV30 with TRBJ2-7; 8 bases match TRBD2. This CDR3 comprises 11 residues. The germline CDR1 and CDR2 sequences are GTSNPN and SVGIG (reference sequence). The V and J ends lost 3 bases and 6 bases, in that order; junction bases with no gene match: 1. CDR3 sequence (DNA): TGTGCCTGGAGAGCGGGGGTCGAGCAGTACTTC. As protein: CAWRAGVEQYF.

This clone was seen once. The V and J genes are TRBV4-3 and TRBJ1-2; no clear D gene. CDR1 LGHNA and CDR2 YSLEER come from the germline V gene. V dropped 5 bases and J dropped 5 bases, with 9 bases sitting between them. The CDR3 consists of 12 residues. The CDR3 bases are TGCGCCAGCAGCGCCCTTCGGTATGGCTACACCTTC. Translated: CASSALRYGYTF.

The rearrangement links TRBV30 to TRBJ1-5, with a possible D match to TRBD1 (5 bases). V lost 0 bases, J lost 7 bases, and 19 bases lay in between. The CDR3 consists of 16 residues. Germline V gives CDR1 GTSNPN, CDR2 SVGIG (reference sequence). The CDR3 protein is CAWSVGAQGRRQPQHF. The CDR3 nucleotides are TGTGCCTGGAGTGTAGGGGCGCAAGGGCGCAGACAGCCCCAGCATTTT.

The chain combines TRBV9 with TRBJ2-1; 10 bases align to TRBD2. J was trimmed by 3 bases and V by 3 bases; bases with no gene match: 6. From germline, CDR1 is SGDLS and CDR2 YYNGEE. This CDR3 has 16 residues. CDR3 DNA: TGTGCCAGCAGCGCCCTAACTAGCGGGAACTACAATGAGCAGTTCTTC. Amino acid sequence: CASSALTSGNYNEQFF.

The V gene is TRBV7-3, the J gene TRBJ2-5, with D perhaps TRBD2 (6 bases). The CDR3 covers 15 residues. The V gene lost 0 bases and the J gene lost 5 bases, with 13 bases spanning the gap. Germline values: CDR1 SGHTA, CDR2 FQGTGA. The CDR3 DNA follows: TGTGCCAGCAGCTTAACGGAGGGGTTTTGGGAGACCCAGTACTTC. Residues: CASSLTEGFWETQYF.

The rearrangement links TRBV28 to TRBJ2-3; D might be TRBD1 (6 bases). Per the germline V gene, CDR1 is MDHEN and CDR2 is SYDVKM. The CDR3 contains 14 residues. The V and J ends lost 4 bases and 6 bases respectively, with 14 bases between them. CDR3 nucleotide sequence: TGTGCCAGCAGTTCCGTACAGACAGGTGATACGCAGTATTTT. It yields the protein CASSSVQTGDTQYF.

The chain links TRBV7-9 to TRBJ2-3; 8 bases map to TRBD2. Trimming at V came to 1 base and at J to 4 bases, leaving 4 bases not matched to a gene. Germline V gene sequence: CDR1 SEHNR, CDR2 FQNEAQ (reference sequence). The CDR3 contains 15 residues. In DNA form, the CDR3 reads TGTGCCAGCAGCTTAGATGGACTAGCATCAGATACGCAGTATTTT. Its translation is CASSLDGLASDTQYF.

This chain joins TRBV4-3 and TRBJ1-2; D is undetermined. V lost 1 base, J lost 3 bases, and 15 bases lay in between. CDR3 length equals 16 residues. CDR1 and CDR2 from the germline V gene are LGHNA and YSLEER. CDR3 nucleotides: TGCGCCAGCAGCCAAGCCATGGGGAAGGATGACTATGGCTACACCTTC. This codes for CASSQAMGKDDYGYTF.

The rearrangement links TRBV6-5 to TRBJ2-2, with TRBD1 matching 7 bases. Losses at the gene ends were 5 bases for V and 1 base for J; bases not matched to a gene: 4. This CDR3 is 15 amino acids long. Germline V gives CDR1 MNHEY, CDR2 SVGAGI. Here the CDR3 DNA reads TGTGCCAGCAGTCTGGGACAGCAGAACACCGGGGAGCTGTTTTTT. Its protein product is CASSLGQQNTGELFF.

The chain employs TRBV5-1 and TRBJ1-1, with D unresolved. The CDR3 covers 14 residues. CDR1 is SGHRS, CDR2 YFSETQ, per germline. V shed 0 bases and J shed 1 base, with 7 bases lying between them. The CDR3 sequence: CASSLVEWNTEAFF. In DNA form, the CDR3 reads TGCGCCAGCAGCTTGGTGGAGTGGAACACTGAAGCTTTCTTT.

The chain links TRBV4-3 to TRBJ2-7; a possible D gene is TRBD2 (5 bases). The CDR3 loop spans 16 amino acids. Germline CDR1 and CDR2: LGHNA and YSLEER. V gave up 1 base and J gave up 2 bases, with 15 bases separating them. This chain's CDR3 is CASSQGGSSSTYEQYF. The CDR3 DNA reads TGCGCCAGCAGCCAAGGTGGGAGTTCTTCAACCTACGAGCAGTACTTC.

The chain carries TRBV11-2 and TRBJ1-5; the D gene is possibly TRBD1 (6 bases). From germline, CDR1 is SGHAT and CDR2 FQNNGV. V was trimmed by 5 bases and J by 2 bases, leaving 16 bases between them. The CDR3 is 16 amino acids. The CDR3 nucleotides are TGTGCCAGCAGCCTGACAGGTACCGTGGGCAATCAGCCCCAGCATTTT. Protein sequence: CASSLTGTVGNQPQHF.

The sample holds a few counts of this clone. V is TRBV30 and J is TRBJ1-1; D gene ambiguous. The germline V gene encodes CDR1 GTSNPN and CDR2 SVGIG (reference sequence). V dropped 0 bases and J dropped 7 bases, with 6 bases sitting between them. The CDR3 runs to 11 residues. The CDR3 DNA sequence: TGTGCCTGGAGTGTACCCAGTGAAGCTTTCTTT. Protein product: CAWSVPSEAFF.

V and J are TRBV19 and TRBJ2-3; D perhaps matches TRBD1 (6 bases). The CDR3 loop spans 14 amino acids. Germline V gene lookup returns CDR1 LNHDA and CDR2 SQIVND (reference sequence). The V gene lost 3 bases and the J gene lost 2 bases, with 9 bases spanning the gap. The CDR3 loop is CASSITGLTDTQYF. CDR3 sequence (DNA): TGTGCCAGTAGTATTACAGGGCTCACAGATACGCAGTATTTT.

The V and J genes are TRBV15 and TRBJ2-7; D is tentatively TRBD1 or TRBD2 (5 bases each). This CDR3 comprises 15 residues. With 5 bases removed from V and 0 bases from J, the gap between germline ends came to 14 bases. Looked up from germline, CDR1 is LNHNV and CDR2 is YYDKDF (reference sequence). Here the CDR3 reads CATSYLSGASYEQYF. CDR3 sequence (DNA): TGTGCCACCAGCTATCTCTCCGGGGCCTCCTACGAGCAGTACTTC.

This sequence joins TRBV6-1 and TRBJ2-1; 10 positions match TRBD2. Per germline, CDR1 MNHNS and CDR2 SASEGT. The V segment lost 4 bases and the J segment 2 bases; nucleotides outside the gene matches: 5. The CDR3 is 16 amino acids. As DNA, the CDR3 is TGTGCCAGCAGTGTTTCTAGCGGGGGAGCCTACAATGAGCAGTTCTTC. This encodes CASSVSSGGAYNEQFF.

The rearrangement uses TRBV9 and TRBJ1-6; perhaps TRBD1 as D (5 bases). Germline-derived CDR1 and CDR2 are SGDLS and YYNGEE. The CDR3 is 15 amino acids. Trimming took off 2 bases at V and 9 bases at J, with 15 bases between the two ends. CDR3 in DNA: TGTGCCAGCAGCGTTTTCCCTGGGGGAGGTTCACCCCTCCACTTT. The encoded protein is CASSVFPGGGSPLHF. Full variable domain (outside the CDR3, taken from reference TRBV9 and TRBJ1-6): DSGVTQTPKHLITATGQRVTLRCSPRSGDLSVYWYQQSLDQGLQFLIQYYNGEERAKGNILERFSAQQFPDLHSELNLSSLELGDSALYFCASSVFPGGGSPLHFGNGTRLTVT.